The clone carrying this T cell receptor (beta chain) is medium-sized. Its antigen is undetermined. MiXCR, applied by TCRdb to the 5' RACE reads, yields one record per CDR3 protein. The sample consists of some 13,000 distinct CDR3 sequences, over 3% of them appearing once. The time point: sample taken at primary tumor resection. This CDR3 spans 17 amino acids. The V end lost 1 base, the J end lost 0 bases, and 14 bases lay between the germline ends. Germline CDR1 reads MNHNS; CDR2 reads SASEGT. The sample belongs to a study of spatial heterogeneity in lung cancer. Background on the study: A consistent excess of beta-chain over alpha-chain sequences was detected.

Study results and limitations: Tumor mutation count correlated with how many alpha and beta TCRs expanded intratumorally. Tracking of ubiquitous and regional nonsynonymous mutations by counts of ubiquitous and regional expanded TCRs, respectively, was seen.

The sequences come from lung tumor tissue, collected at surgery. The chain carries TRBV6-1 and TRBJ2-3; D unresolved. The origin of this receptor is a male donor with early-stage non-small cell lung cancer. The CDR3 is CASSEVGSLSSTDTQYF. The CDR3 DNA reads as TGTGCCAGCAGTGAAGTCGGCAGCCTCTCTAGCACAGATACGCAGTATTTT.